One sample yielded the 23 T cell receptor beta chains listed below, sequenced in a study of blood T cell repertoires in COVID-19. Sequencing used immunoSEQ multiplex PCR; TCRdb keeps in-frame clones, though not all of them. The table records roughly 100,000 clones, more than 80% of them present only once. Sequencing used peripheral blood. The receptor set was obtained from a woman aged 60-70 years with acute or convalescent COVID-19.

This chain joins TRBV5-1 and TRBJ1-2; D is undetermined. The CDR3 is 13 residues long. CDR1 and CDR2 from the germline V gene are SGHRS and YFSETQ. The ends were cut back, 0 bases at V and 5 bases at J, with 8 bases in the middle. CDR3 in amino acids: CASSLAAEYGYTF. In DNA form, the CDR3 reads TGCGCCAGCAGCTTGGCCGCGGAATATGGCTACACCTTC.

The CDR3 coding sequence is TGTGCCAGCAGTGAAAGGGGGACAATCTCCTACAATGAGCAGTTCTTC. Encoded protein: CASSERGTISYNEQFF. The chain couples TRBV2 to TRBJ2-1, with D possibly TRBD1 on 6 matching bases. The CDR3 runs 16 residues. V gave up 2 bases and J gave up 0 bases, with 11 bases separating them. Germline CDR1 SNHLY, CDR2 FYNNEI. Full variable domain (rest looked up from reference TRBV2 and TRBJ2-1): EPEVTQTPSHQVTQMGQEVILRCVPISNHLYFYWYRQILGQKVEFLVSFYNNEISEKSEIFDDQFSVERPDGSNFTLKIRSTKLEDSAMYFCASSERGTISYNEQFFGPGTRLTVL.

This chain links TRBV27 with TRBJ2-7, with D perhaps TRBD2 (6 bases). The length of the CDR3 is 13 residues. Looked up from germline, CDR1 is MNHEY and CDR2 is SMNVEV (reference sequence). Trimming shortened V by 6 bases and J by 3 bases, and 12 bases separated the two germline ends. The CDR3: CASSREYRYEQYF. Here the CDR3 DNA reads TGTGCCAGCAGCCGGGAGTACCGCTACGAGCAGTACTTC.

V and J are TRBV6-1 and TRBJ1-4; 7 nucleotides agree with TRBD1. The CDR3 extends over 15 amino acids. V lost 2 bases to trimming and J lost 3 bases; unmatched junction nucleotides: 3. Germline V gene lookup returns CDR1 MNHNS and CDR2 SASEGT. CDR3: CASSERGTANEKLFF. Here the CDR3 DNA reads TGTGCCAGCAGTGAAAGGGGGACAGCTAATGAAAAACTGTTTTTT.

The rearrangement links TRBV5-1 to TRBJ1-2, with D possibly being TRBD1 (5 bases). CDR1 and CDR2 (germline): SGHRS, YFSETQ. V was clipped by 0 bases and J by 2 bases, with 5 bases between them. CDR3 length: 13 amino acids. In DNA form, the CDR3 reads TGCGCCAGCAGCTTGGGACAGAACTATGGCTACACCTTC. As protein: CASSLGQNYGYTF.

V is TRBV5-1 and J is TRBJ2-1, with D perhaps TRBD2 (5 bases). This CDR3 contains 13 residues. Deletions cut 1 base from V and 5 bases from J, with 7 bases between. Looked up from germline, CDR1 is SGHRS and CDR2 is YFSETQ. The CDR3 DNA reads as TGCGCCAGCAGCTTGTACGGGAACAATGAGCAGTTCTTC. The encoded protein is CASSLYGNNEQFF.

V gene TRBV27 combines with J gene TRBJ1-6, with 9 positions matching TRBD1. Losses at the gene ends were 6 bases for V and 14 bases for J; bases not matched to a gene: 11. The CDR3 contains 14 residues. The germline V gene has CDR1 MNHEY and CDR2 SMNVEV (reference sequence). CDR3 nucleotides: TGTGCCAGCAGGAGGGACAGGGCCAATTTGTCCCTCCACTTT. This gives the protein CASRRDRANLSLHF.

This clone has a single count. The CDR3 region is CASSDPLGTSGRDTDTQYF. The CDR3 DNA sequence: TGTGCCAGCAGCGACCCTCTTGGGACTAGCGGGAGGGACACAGATACGCAGTATTTT. The chain combines TRBV11-2 with TRBJ2-3, with 16 bases matching TRBD2. The V segment lost 5 bases and the J segment 2 bases; nucleotides outside the gene matches: 10. The CDR3 spans 19 residues. CDR1 SGHAT and CDR2 FQNNGV come from the germline V gene. Drawing the rest from reference TRBV11-2 and TRBJ2-3, the complete variable domain is EAGVAQSPRYKIIEKRQSVAFWCNPISGHATLYWYQQILGQGPKLLIQFQNNGVVDDSQLPKDRFSAERLKGVDSTLKIQPAKLEDSAVYLCASSDPLGTSGRDTDTQYFGPGTRLTVL.

The CDR3 spells CASSLGGSYGYTF. In nucleotides, the CDR3 is TGTGCCAGCAGTTTGGGAGGGTCATATGGCTACACCTTC. The chain couples TRBV28 to TRBJ1-2; no clear D gene. Germline V lookup: CDR1 MDHEN, CDR2 SYDVKM. CDR3 length equals 13 residues. The ends were cut back, 3 bases at V and 5 bases at J, with 10 bases in the middle.

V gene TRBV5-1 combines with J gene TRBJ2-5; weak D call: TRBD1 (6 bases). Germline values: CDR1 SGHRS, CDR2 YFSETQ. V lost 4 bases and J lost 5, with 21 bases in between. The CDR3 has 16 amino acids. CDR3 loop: CASSENPQGSGETQYF. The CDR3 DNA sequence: TGCGCCAGCAGCGAAAACCCACAGGGTTCGGGGGAGACCCAGTACTTC.

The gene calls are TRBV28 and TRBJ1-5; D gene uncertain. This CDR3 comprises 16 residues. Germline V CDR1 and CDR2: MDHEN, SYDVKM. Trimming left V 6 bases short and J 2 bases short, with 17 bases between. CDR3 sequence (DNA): TGTGCCAGCAGGCCCCCCGCGGGTGAAGGCAATCAGCCCCAGCATTTT. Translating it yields CASRPPAGEGNQPQHF. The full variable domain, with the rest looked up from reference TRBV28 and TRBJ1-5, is DVKVTQSSRYLVKRTGEKVFLECVQDMDHENMFWYRQDPGLGLRLIYFSYDVKMKEKGDIPEGYSVSREKKERFSLILESASTNQTSMYLCASRPPAGEGNQPQHFGDGTRLSIL.

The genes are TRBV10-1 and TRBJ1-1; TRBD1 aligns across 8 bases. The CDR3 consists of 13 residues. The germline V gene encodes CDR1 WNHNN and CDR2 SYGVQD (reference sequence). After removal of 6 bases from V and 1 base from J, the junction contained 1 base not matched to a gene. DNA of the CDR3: TGCGCCAGCAGGGACAGGGCGAACACTGAAGCTTTCTTT. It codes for CASRDRANTEAFF.

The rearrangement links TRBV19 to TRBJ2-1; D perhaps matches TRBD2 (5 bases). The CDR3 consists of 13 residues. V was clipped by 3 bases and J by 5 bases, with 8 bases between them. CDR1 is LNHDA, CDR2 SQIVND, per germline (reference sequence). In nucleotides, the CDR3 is TGTGCCAGTAGTATTGGGAGTAACAATGAGCAGTTCTTC. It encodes CASSIGSNNEQFF. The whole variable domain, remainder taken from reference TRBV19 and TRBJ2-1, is DGGITQSPKYLFRKEGQNVTLSCEQNLNHDAMYWYRQDPGQGLRLIYYSQIVNDFQKGDIAEGYSVSREKKESFPLTVTSAQKNPTAFYLCASSIGSNNEQFFGPGTRLTVL.

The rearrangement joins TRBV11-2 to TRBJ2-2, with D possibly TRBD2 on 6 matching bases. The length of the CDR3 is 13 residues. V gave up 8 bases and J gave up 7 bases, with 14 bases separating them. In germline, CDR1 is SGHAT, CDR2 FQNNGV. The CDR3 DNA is TGTGCCAGCTCGACTAGTGGGGTCGGGGAGCTGTTTTTT. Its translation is CASSTSGVGELFF.

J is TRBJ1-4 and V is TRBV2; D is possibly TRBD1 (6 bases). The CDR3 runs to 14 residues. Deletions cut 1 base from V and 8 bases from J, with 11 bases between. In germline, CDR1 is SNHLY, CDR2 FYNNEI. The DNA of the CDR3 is TGTGCCAGCAGTGAAGGGAAAGGGGGAGAAAAACTGTTTTTT. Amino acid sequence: CASSEGKGGEKLFF.

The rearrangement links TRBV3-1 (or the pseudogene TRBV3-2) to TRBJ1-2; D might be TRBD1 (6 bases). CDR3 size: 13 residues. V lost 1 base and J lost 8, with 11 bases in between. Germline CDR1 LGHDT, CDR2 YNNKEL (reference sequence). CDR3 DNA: TGTGCCAGCAGCCAAGGACAGGTCTCCGGCTACACCTTC. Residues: CASSQGQVSGYTF.

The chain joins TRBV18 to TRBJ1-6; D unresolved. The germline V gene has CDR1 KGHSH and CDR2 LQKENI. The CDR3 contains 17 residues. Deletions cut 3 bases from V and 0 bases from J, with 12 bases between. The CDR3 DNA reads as TGTGCCAGCTCACCGCGGGATACGGGCTCCTATAATTCACCCCTCCACTTT. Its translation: CASSPRDTGSYNSPLHF.

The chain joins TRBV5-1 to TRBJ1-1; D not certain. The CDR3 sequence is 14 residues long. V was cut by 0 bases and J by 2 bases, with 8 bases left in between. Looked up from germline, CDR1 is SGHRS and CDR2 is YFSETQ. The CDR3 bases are TGCGCCAGCAGCTTGGGGCAGTTTAACACTGAAGCTTTCTTT. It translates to CASSLGQFNTEAFF. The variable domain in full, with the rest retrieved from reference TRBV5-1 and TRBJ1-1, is KAGVTQTPRYLIKTRGQQVTLSCSPISGHRSVSWYQQTPGQGLQFLFEYFSETQRNKGNFPGRFSGRQFSNSRSEMNVSTLELGDSALYLCASSLGQFNTEAFFGQGTRLTVV.

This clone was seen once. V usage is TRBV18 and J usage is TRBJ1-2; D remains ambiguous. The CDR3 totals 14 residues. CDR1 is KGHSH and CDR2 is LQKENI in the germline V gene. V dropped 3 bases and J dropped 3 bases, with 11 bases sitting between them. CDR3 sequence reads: CASSPPAGDYGYTF. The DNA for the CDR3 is TGTGCCAGCTCACCGCCTGCGGGAGACTATGGCTACACCTTC. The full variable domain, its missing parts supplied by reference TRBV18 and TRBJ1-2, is NAGVMQNPRHLVRRRGQEARLRCSPMKGHSHVYWYRQLPEEGLKFMVYLQKENIIDESGMPKERFSAEFPKEGPSILRIQQVVRGDSAAYFCASSPPAGDYGYTFGSGTRLTVV.

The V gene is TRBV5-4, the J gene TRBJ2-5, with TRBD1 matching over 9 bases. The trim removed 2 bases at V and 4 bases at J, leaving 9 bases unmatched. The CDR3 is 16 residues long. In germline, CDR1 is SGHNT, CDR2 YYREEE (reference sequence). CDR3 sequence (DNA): TGTGCCAGCAGCTTCTTAGAAGGACAGGGGCTAGAGACCCAGTACTTC. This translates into CASSFLEGQGLETQYF.

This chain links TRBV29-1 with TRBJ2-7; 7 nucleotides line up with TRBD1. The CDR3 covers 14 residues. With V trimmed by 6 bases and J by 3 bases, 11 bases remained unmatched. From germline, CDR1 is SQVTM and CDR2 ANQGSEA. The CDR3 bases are TGCAGCGTCAGGCCCCCGGGACAGAGCTACGAGCAGTACTTC. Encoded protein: CSVRPPGQSYEQYF.

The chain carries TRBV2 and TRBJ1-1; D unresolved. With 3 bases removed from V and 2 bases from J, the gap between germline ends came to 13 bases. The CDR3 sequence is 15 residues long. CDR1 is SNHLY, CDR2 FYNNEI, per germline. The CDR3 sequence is CASSEQAPVNTEAFF. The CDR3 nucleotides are TGTGCCAGCAGTGAGCAGGCCCCGGTTAACACTGAAGCTTTCTTT. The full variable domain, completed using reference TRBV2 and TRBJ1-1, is EPEVTQTPSHQVTQMGQEVILRCVPISNHLYFYWYRQILGQKVEFLVSFYNNEISEKSEIFDDQFSVERPDGSNFTLKIRSTKLEDSAMYFCASSEQAPVNTEAFFGQGTRLTVV.

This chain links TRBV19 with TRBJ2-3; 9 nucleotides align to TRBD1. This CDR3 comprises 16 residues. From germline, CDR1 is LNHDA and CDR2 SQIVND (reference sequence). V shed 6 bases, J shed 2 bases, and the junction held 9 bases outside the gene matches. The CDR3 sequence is CASRPGTGHSTDTQYF. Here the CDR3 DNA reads TGTGCCAGTAGGCCCGGGACAGGGCATTCCACAGATACGCAGTATTTT.